Listed here are 19 T cell receptor beta chains from one sample, sequenced in a study of beta chain features in type 1 diabetes (dated by TCRdb to the late 2010s). Results and caveats for the whole study, not just this receptor: Type 1 diabetes patients showed a moderate but significant shortening of TCRB CDR3 length in all four CD4+ subsets.

These receptors have no identified antigens. Libraries came from the immunoSEQ multiplex PCR assay. All of the isolated RNA was reverse transcribed with the High Capacity cDNA Reverse Transcription Kit, so expressed TCRB transcripts were sequenced. TCRdb's version of the immuneACCESS table is confined to in-frame rearrangements and falls short of the full clone set. An unresolved V gene accounts for under half of the shortfall where checked; the remainder is of unknown origin. For this sample the table gives around 280,000 clones, of which approximately 15% were detected only once. The ten largest clones add up to 0.015% to 0.019% of the sample. Sequenced material: naive CD4+ T cells from blood. The sample's cell subset or site, from its label and the paper: true naive CD4+ T cells. The receptors here all came from a man between 18 and 35 years old with type 1 diabetes.

The chain combines TRBV11-2 with TRBJ2-5; 8 positions agree with TRBD1. Germline V lookup: CDR1 SGHAT, CDR2 FQNNGV. The CDR3 contains 16 residues. J gave up 0 bases and V 5 bases, and 8 bases lay outside the gene matches. The CDR3 coding sequence is TGTGCCAGCAGCCGCCCCTGGACAGGGTACCAAGAGACCCAGTACTTC. This codes for CASSRPWTGYQETQYF.

This clone was detected a few times. The V gene is TRBV2, the J gene TRBJ1-1; 8 nucleotides agree with TRBD1. CDR3 length: 13 residues. Per germline, CDR1 SNHLY and CDR2 FYNNEI. V shed 6 bases and J 0 bases; nucleotides not matched to a gene: 0. The CDR3 bases are TGTGCCAGCAGGGGACAGGTGAACACTGAAGCTTTCTTT. It is translated as CASRGQVNTEAFF.

The genes are TRBV2 and TRBJ2-5; TRBD1 is a possible D gene (7 bases). This CDR3 spans 15 amino acids. The V gene lost 3 bases and the J gene lost 7 bases, with 18 bases spanning the gap. Germline V gives CDR1 SNHLY, CDR2 FYNNEI. CDR3 bases: TGTGCCAGCAGTGAGGTTATTCGACAGGGAGGGACCCAGTACTTC. This gives the protein CASSEVIRQGGTQYF.

The J gene is TRBJ2-1, the V gene TRBV29-1; D ambiguous. The V and J ends lost 7 bases and 4 bases respectively, with 8 bases between them. This CDR3 has 11 amino acids. Germline CDR1 reads SQVTM; CDR2 reads ANQGSEA. As DNA, the CDR3 is TGCAGCGAGAGTACTTACAATGAGCAGTTCTTC. This sequence encodes CSESTYNEQFF.

The rearrangement joins TRBV9 to TRBJ2-5; 9 bases fit TRBD1. V gave up 4 bases and J gave up 1 base; unmatched junction bases: 5. This CDR3 is built from 15 residues. CDR1 is SGDLS, CDR2 YYNGEE, per germline. The CDR3 here is CASSSRQGVQETQYF. Here the CDR3 DNA reads TGTGCCAGCAGCTCCCGACAGGGGGTCCAAGAGACCCAGTACTTC.

This chain uses TRBV7-2 with TRBJ2-2, with 11 bases identical to TRBD1. CDR1 and CDR2 (germline): SGHTA, FQGNSA. The CDR3 is 16 residues long. The V and J ends lost 3 bases and 3 bases, in that order; junction bases with no gene match: 3. The CDR3 protein is CASSFGQGAYTGELFF. The CDR3 coding sequence is TGTGCCAGCAGCTTTGGACAGGGGGCATACACCGGGGAGCTGTTTTTT.

This clone has just one count. The chain carries TRBV27 and TRBJ2-5, with 7 positions matching TRBD2. J gave up 5 bases and V 3 bases, and 9 bases lay outside the gene matches. The CDR3 extends over 15 amino acids. The V gene's germline CDR1 is MNHEY and CDR2 SMNVEV (reference sequence). The CDR3 nucleotides read TGTGCCAGCAGTTTCACTGTGGGAGGGCGGGAGACCCAGTACTTC. Translating gives CASSFTVGGRETQYF.

The V call is TRBV7-2, the J call TRBJ2-2; D is unresolved. The CDR3 length is 16 residues. Germline V gives CDR1 SGHTA, CDR2 FQGNSA. Trimming took off 5 bases at V and 1 base at J, with 14 bases between the two ends. The CDR3 loop reads CASSQLTLLNTGELFF. CDR3 nucleotides: TGTGCCAGCAGCCAACTCACCCTTCTGAACACCGGGGAGCTGTTTTTT.

This clone was observed a few times. The rearrangement joins TRBV9 to TRBJ2-1; 8 nucleotides match TRBD2. With 0 bases clipped from V and 7 bases from J, the junction kept 9 bases outside the gene matches. This CDR3 is built from 16 residues. Germline V gene sequence: CDR1 SGDLS, CDR2 YYNGEE. The CDR3 sequence: CASSVGLAGVYNEQFF. In DNA, the CDR3 is TGTGCCAGCAGCGTAGGCCTAGCGGGTGTTTATAATGAGCAGTTCTTC.

This chain joins TRBV6-5 and TRBJ1-5, with a weak D call TRBD1 (5 bases). The ends were cut back, 5 bases at V and 2 bases at J, with 10 bases in the middle. Germline-derived CDR1 and CDR2 are MNHEY and SVGAGI. CDR3 length: 14 amino acids. CDR3 region: CASSAGLRNQPQHF. For the CDR3, the DNA is TGTGCCAGCAGTGCGGGGCTTCGCAATCAGCCCCAGCATTTT.

This clone has just a few counts. The chain employs TRBV7-9 and TRBJ2-1, with D possibly being TRBD2 (6 bases). Looked up from germline, CDR1 is SEHNR and CDR2 is FQNEAQ (reference sequence). The CDR3 is made up of 16 amino acids. Trimming stripped 7 bases from V and 7 bases from J, with 23 bases between. The CDR3 coding sequence is TGTGCCAGCAACCTAAACCGGGGAGGCAGCGGTAATGAGCAGTTCTTC. The encoded protein is CASNLNRGGSGNEQFF. The entire variable domain, with the rest obtained from reference TRBV7-9 and TRBJ2-1, is as follows: DTGVSQNPRHKITKRGQNVTFRCDPISEHNRLYWYRQTLGQGPEFLTYFQNEAQLEKSRLLSDRFSAERPKGSFSTLEIQRTEQGDSAMYLCASNLNRGGSGNEQFFGPGTRLTVL.

The V call is TRBV18, the J call TRBJ1-1; D may be TRBD1 (5 bases). The V end was cut by 2 bases, the J end by 4 bases, with 11 bases between. The CDR3 length is 14 residues. Germline assignment: CDR1 KGHSH and CDR2 LQKENI. The CDR3 is CASSPRQGSTEAFF. The CDR3 DNA reads TGTGCCAGCTCACCAAGGCAGGGCAGCACTGAAGCTTTCTTT. Using reference TRBV18 and TRBJ1-1 for the parts outside the CDR3, the full variable domain is NAGVMQNPRHLVRRRGQEARLRCSPMKGHSHVYWYRQLPEEGLKFMVYLQKENIIDESGMPKERFSAEFPKEGPSILRIQQVVRGDSAAYFCASSPRQGSTEAFFGQGTRLTVV.

The chain links TRBV28 to TRBJ2-7; TRBD1 matches 8 bases. Germline V gives CDR1 MDHEN, CDR2 SYDVKM. The CDR3 spans 14 residues. The V segment lost 5 bases and the J segment 2 bases; nucleotides outside the gene matches: 5. The CDR3, as DNA: TGTGCCAGCAGTACCGGACAGGGAACCTACGAGCAGTACTTC. This sequence encodes CASSTGQGTYEQYF.

This clone was seen a few times. The chain employs TRBV27 and TRBJ2-7, with TRBD2 matching over 11 bases. Per germline, CDR1 MNHEY and CDR2 SMNVEV (reference sequence). This CDR3 spans 16 amino acids. With V trimmed by 4 bases and J by 3 bases, 8 bases remained unmatched. As DNA, the CDR3 is TGTGCCAGCAGTTCCAGAAAGGGACTAGCGGTCTACGAGCAGTACTTC. It yields the protein CASSSRKGLAVYEQYF.

This clone appeared a few times. This sequence joins TRBV29-1 and TRBJ1-1; 12 nucleotides match TRBD1. This CDR3 has 13 amino acids. From germline, CDR1 is SQVTM and CDR2 ANQGSEA. J lost 6 bases, V lost 5 bases, and 4 bases had no gene match. The CDR3: CSVRGQGAAEAFF. The CDR3 coding sequence is TGCAGCGTTCGGGGACAGGGGGCAGCTGAAGCTTTCTTT.

This chain joins TRBV28 and TRBJ2-7, with D possibly matching TRBD1 (6 bases). This CDR3 has 12 amino acids. The V gene lost 2 bases and the J gene lost 7 bases, with 9 bases spanning the gap. The germline V gene encodes CDR1 MDHEN and CDR2 SYDVKM. As DNA, the CDR3 is TGTGCCAGCAGTTTACTCACAGGGGAGCAGTACTTC. Residues: CASSLLTGEQYF.

The rearrangement links TRBV29-1 to TRBJ2-7; a possible D gene is TRBD1 (6 bases). Germline V gene data show CDR1 as SQVTM and CDR2 as ANQGSEA. The CDR3 runs to 15 residues. V was cut by 0 bases and J by 4 bases, with 16 bases left in between. The CDR3 coding sequence is TGCAGCGTTGAAGATCAGGCAGGGGCGTCGTACGAGCAGTACTTC. It yields the protein CSVEDQAGASYEQYF.

This clone was counted between two and nine times. This sequence joins TRBV19 and TRBJ1-5, with TRBD1 matching over 7 bases. Germline CDR1 is LNHDA and CDR2 is SQIVND (reference sequence). The length of the CDR3 is 13 residues. After removal of 6 bases from V and 7 bases from J, the junction contained 6 bases not matched to a gene. The chain's CDR3 is CASRTGSGQPQHF. The CDR3 nucleotides read TGTGCCAGTAGGACAGGGTCGGGCCAGCCCCAGCATTTT.

This clone turned up a few times. The rearrangement uses TRBV6-1 and TRBJ2-4; TRBD1 agrees at 8 bases. The CDR3 is made up of 16 amino acids. Germline-derived CDR1 and CDR2 are MNHNS and SASEGT. V lost 6 bases to trimming and J lost 3 bases; unmatched junction nucleotides: 10. The CDR3, as DNA: TGTGCCAGCAGAGAAATCGGACAGGGCGGCAAAAACATTCAGTACTTC. Protein sequence: CASREIGQGGKNIQYF.